Following are 2 T cell receptor beta chains from one sample sequenced in a study of cytomegalovirus exposure and HLA in healthy donors. PCR primers comprised 60 Vbeta and 13 Jbeta primers. Clones were sequenced by immunoSEQ multiplex PCR, and TCRdb holds only the in-frame ones, with some missing. Of about 150,000 clones listed, roughly 82% are singletons. Material: PBMCs. The receptors were sampled from a woman between 45 and 60 years old in good health and CMV-seropositive.

The chain joins TRBV28 to TRBJ1-3, with a possible D match to TRBD1 (5 bases). Trimming stripped 7 bases from V and 2 bases from J, with 15 bases between. Germline assignment: CDR1 MDHEN and CDR2 SYDVKM. This CDR3 is 15 amino acids long. The CDR3 loop reads CASTPGGAAGNTIYF. The CDR3, as DNA: TGTGCCAGCACCCCGGGTGGGGCGGCTGGAAACACCATATATTTT.

V and J are TRBV4-2 and TRBJ2-6, with TRBD2 matching over 10 bases. With 1 base clipped from V and 2 bases from J, the junction kept 5 bases outside the gene matches. Germline V lookup: CDR1 LGHNA, CDR2 YNFKEQ. The CDR3 extends over 18 amino acids. CDR3 bases: TGTGCCAGCAGCCAAGTAATCAGCGGGGGGGCTGGGGCCAACGTCCTGACTTTC. Its translation: CASSQVISGGAGANVLTF.